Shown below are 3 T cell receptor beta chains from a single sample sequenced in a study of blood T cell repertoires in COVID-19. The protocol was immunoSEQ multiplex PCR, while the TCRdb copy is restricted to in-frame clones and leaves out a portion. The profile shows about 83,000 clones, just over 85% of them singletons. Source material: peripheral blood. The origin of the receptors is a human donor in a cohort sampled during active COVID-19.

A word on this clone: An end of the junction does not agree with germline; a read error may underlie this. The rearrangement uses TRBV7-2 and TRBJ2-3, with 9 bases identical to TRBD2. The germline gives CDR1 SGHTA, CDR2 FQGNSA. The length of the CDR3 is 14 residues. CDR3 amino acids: CASSLGLADVISFF. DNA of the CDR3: TGTGCCAGCAGCTTAGGACTAGCGGACGTGATTTCGTTTTTT.

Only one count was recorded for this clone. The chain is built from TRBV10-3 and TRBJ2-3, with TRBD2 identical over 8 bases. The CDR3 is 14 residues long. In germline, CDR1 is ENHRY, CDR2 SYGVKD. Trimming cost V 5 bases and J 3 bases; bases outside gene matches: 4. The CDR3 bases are TGTGCCATCAGTAGCGGGAGAGGAACAGATACGCAGTATTTT. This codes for CAISSGRGTDTQYF.

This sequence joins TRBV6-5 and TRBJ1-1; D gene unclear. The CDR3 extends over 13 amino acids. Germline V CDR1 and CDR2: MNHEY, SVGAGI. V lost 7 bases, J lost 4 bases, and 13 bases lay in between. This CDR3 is CASNEHLGTEAFF. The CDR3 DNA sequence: TGTGCCAGCAACGAGCATCTCGGCACTGAAGCTTTCTTT.